The 29 T cell receptor beta chains in this list originate from one sample, sequenced in a study of T cells in Graves' hyperthyroidism and ophthalmopathy. It was RNA transcripts that yielded the amplified TCR beta CDR3 regions. Initially, a first-round RT-PCR of the TCR CDR3 employed the HTBI primer set. MiXCR, run by TCRdb on the multiplex PCR reads, gives a single entry per CDR3 protein. In the table there are 450,000 to 600,000 distinct CDR3 sequences, just under 20% of which are singletons. The sample was blood. The receptors here all came from a man between 40 and 49 years old with Graves' ophthalmopathy.

This clonotype has more than one count but fewer than ten. The genes are TRBV20-1 and TRBJ1-5; D gene unclear. The V gene lost 2 bases and the J gene lost 6 bases, with 8 bases spanning the gap. Germline loops: CDR1 DFQATT, CDR2 SNEGSKA (reference sequence). The CDR3 runs to 12 residues. DNA for the CDR3: TGCAGTGCTAGACTGGGTAGTCAGCCCCAGCATTTT. Protein: CSARLGSQPQHF.

The V and J genes are TRBV25-1 and TRBJ1-5; D gene ambiguous. The CDR3 length is 17 residues. V shed 6 bases and J shed 0 bases, with 18 bases lying between them. Germline V gene data show CDR1 as MGHDK and CDR2 as SYGVNS. The CDR3 is CASSSESRGNSNQPQHF. In DNA, the CDR3 is TGTGCCAGCAGCAGCGAGTCTCGGGGAAATAGCAATCAGCCCCAGCATTTT.

The chain couples TRBV12-3 or TRBV12-4 to TRBJ2-7, with D perhaps TRBD1 or TRBD2 (5 bases each). The CDR3 length is 15 residues. V shed 8 bases and J shed 9 bases, with 26 bases lying between them. The DNA for the CDR3 is TGTGCCAGCGGCCGCGGTGGGGGTAGCTTGAAAGGGCAGTACTTC. It is translated as CASGRGGGSLKGQYF.

Ten or more counts support this clonotype. The chain combines TRBV12-3 or TRBV12-4 with TRBJ2-1, with D perhaps assigned TRBD1 or TRBD2 (5 bases each). The CDR3 is 15 residues long. Trimming stripped 3 bases from V and 5 bases from J, with 14 bases between. CDR3 sequence reads: CASSFFPGPDNEQFF. DNA of the CDR3: TGTGCCAGCAGTTTTTTTCCGGGACCCGACAATGAGCAGTTCTTC.

This clonotype has a count of ten or more. The genes are TRBV7-2 and TRBJ2-3, with unresolved D. The CDR3 is made up of 14 amino acids. CDR1 is SGHTA and CDR2 is FQGNSA in the germline V gene. V was shortened by 2 bases and J by 6 bases, with 12 bases between the two germline ends. The CDR3 protein is CASSLTLTRDTQYF. CDR3 DNA: TGTGCCAGCAGCTTAACCCTCACGAGGGATACGCAGTATTTT.

V and J are TRBV12-3 or TRBV12-4 and TRBJ1-2; 12 bases align to TRBD1. CDR3 length equals 14 residues. V trimming: 9 bases; J trimming: 4 bases; junction bases outside the gene matches: 6. The CDR3 protein is CASTTGQGAYGYTF. In nucleotides, the CDR3 is TGTGCCAGTACGACGGGACAGGGGGCCTATGGCTACACCTTC.

This clonotype has only a few counts. This chain joins TRBV29-1 and TRBJ2-1, with D perhaps TRBD1 (6 bases). The V and J ends lost 8 bases and 7 bases respectively, with 15 bases between them. The CDR3 length is 12 residues. Germline lookup yields CDR1 SQVTM and CDR2 ANQGSEA. CDR3 protein: CSTRTEGNEQFF. For the CDR3, the DNA is TGCAGCACCCGGACAGAGGGGAATGAGCAGTTCTTC.

The chain links TRBV3-1 to TRBJ2-7, with 16 bases that match TRBD2. There are 16 residues in the CDR3. Germline assignment: CDR1 LGHDT and CDR2 YNNKEL (reference sequence). With 3 bases clipped from V and 7 bases from J, the junction kept 6 bases outside the gene matches. The CDR3 reads CASSHGTSGRAWEQYF. The CDR3 bases are TGTGCCAGCAGCCACGGGACTAGCGGGAGGGCCTGGGAGCAGTACTTC.

The J gene is TRBJ2-2, the V gene TRBV6-2 or TRBV6-3, with D possibly called TRBD1 or TRBD2 (7 bases each). V was cut by 8 bases and J by 0 bases, with 16 bases left in between. Per the germline V gene, CDR1 is MNHEY and CDR2 is SVGEGT. The CDR3 has 16 amino acids. CDR3 in DNA: TGTGCCAGCGGGAGGGGACAGCTCGCGAACACCGGGGAGCTGTTTTTT. It translates to CASGRGQLANTGELFF.

This clonotype was seen many times. The rearrangement joins TRBV6-1 to TRBJ2-5; either TRBD1 or TRBD2 may fit D (6 bases each). Germline V lookup: CDR1 MNHNS, CDR2 SASEGT. V was clipped by 7 bases and J by 5 bases, with 17 bases between them. The CDR3 has 14 amino acids. As DNA, the CDR3 is TGTGCCAGCAAAAGAGGGGGACTGGGGGAGACCCAGTACTTC. Protein: CASKRGGLGETQYF.

V is TRBV12-3 or TRBV12-4 and J is TRBJ1-6, with D unresolved. V lost 5 bases to trimming and J lost 9 bases, with 17 bases between them. The CDR3 totals 15 residues. The CDR3 spells CASSPGMRSPSPLHF. CDR3 DNA sequence: TGTGCCAGCAGTCCGGGCATGCGTTCCCCTTCACCCCTCCACTTT.

This chain joins TRBV7-2 and TRBJ2-3; D is uncertain. Germline CDR1 reads SGHTA; CDR2 reads FQGNSA. V lost 4 bases and J 1 base, leaving 18 bases between the germline ends. This CDR3 comprises 17 residues. The CDR3 DNA reads TGTGCCAGCAGCTCAGCTTTGTTTGGCCGAGGCACAGATACGCAGTATTTT. Translating gives CASSSALFGRGTDTQYF.

This chain connects TRBV7-9 to TRBJ1-5; 8 bases match TRBD1. Trimming cost V 5 bases and J 7 bases; bases outside gene matches: 7. Looked up from germline, CDR1 is SEHNR and CDR2 is FQNEAQ (reference sequence). The CDR3 has 14 residues. The CDR3 protein is CASSQTGGRQPQHF. The CDR3 DNA sequence: TGTGCCAGCAGCCAAACAGGGGGGAGACAGCCCCAGCATTTT.

V usage is TRBV29-1 and J usage is TRBJ1-1; D remains unclear. The CDR3 runs 11 residues. Germline values: CDR1 SQVTM, CDR2 ANQGSEA. The CDR3 coding sequence is TGCAGTGGAGGGATGGTGACTGAAGCTTTCTTT. Translated: CSGGMVTEAFF.

This clonotype was seen repeatedly, ten times or more. This chain joins TRBV9 and TRBJ2-5; TRBD2 might be the D (5 bases). The CDR3 has 14 residues. CDR1 is SGDLS, CDR2 YYNGEE, per germline. Deletions cut 0 bases from V and 5 bases from J, with 11 bases between. CDR3 sequence: CASSVGTLVETQYF. In DNA form, the CDR3 reads TGTGCCAGCAGCGTAGGGACTCTCGTTGAGACCCAGTACTTC.

This clonotype has a count of ten or more. This chain joins TRBV20-1 and TRBJ2-5, with 8 nucleotides matching TRBD1. Looked up from germline, CDR1 is DFQATT and CDR2 is SNEGSKA (reference sequence). Trimming took 6 bases from V and 3 from J; bases not matched to a gene: 9. The CDR3 is 14 amino acids. The CDR3 sequence: CSARYPTGEETQYF. The CDR3, as DNA: TGCAGTGCCCGATACCCGACAGGGGAAGAGACCCAGTACTTC.

This clonotype was picked up many times. The chain carries TRBV28 and TRBJ2-7, with D hard to call. The germline gives CDR1 MDHEN, CDR2 SYDVKM. This CDR3 has 13 amino acids. V dropped 4 bases and J dropped 3 bases, with 10 bases sitting between them. The CDR3 is CASSSLLHYEQYF. Written as DNA, the CDR3 is TGTGCCAGCAGTTCCCTTCTCCACTACGAGCAGTACTTC.

This chain uses TRBV11-3 with TRBJ2-1, with TRBD2 identical over 9 bases. V lost 8 bases to trimming and J lost 12 bases; unmatched junction nucleotides: 17. The CDR3 is 15 residues long. Per the germline V gene, CDR1 is SGHNT and CDR2 is YENEEA. The CDR3 coding sequence is TGTGCCAGCGGATACCCCCCTACCGGGACTAGCAGGCAGTTCTTC. Its translation is CASGYPPTGTSRQFF.

This clonotype came up many times. The rearrangement links TRBV20-1 to TRBJ2-1; TRBD2 might be the D (5 bases). Germline V gene lookup returns CDR1 DFQATT and CDR2 SNEGSKA (reference sequence). The length of the CDR3 is 14 residues. Trimming took off 5 bases at V and 9 bases at J, with 20 bases between the two ends. CDR3 sequence reads: CSAARDYGNIEQFF. Written as DNA, the CDR3 is TGCAGTGCTGCCCGGGATTACGGCAACATTGAGCAGTTCTTC.

This clonotype was seen repeatedly, ten times or more. The gene calls are TRBV3-1 and TRBJ2-7, with no clear D. The CDR3 sequence is 13 residues long. Germline CDR1 is LGHDT and CDR2 is YNNKEL (reference sequence). V lost 1 base, J lost 0 bases, and 4 bases lay in between. The DNA of the CDR3 is TGTGCCAGCAGCCAAGTCGCCTCCTACGAGCAGTACTTC. This encodes CASSQVASYEQYF.

This clonotype was seen ten or more times. The J gene is TRBJ2-3, the V gene TRBV2, with D possibly matching TRBD2 (5 bases). V lost 6 bases, J lost 4 bases, and 14 bases lay in between. CDR3 length: 14 amino acids. CDR1 is SNHLY and CDR2 is FYNNEI in the germline V gene. The CDR3 DNA reads as TGTGCCAGCAGAACCGGACTGCCCCCAGATACGCAGTATTTT. Translated, it gives CASRTGLPPDTQYF.

The rearrangement uses TRBV9 and TRBJ2-3; the D gene is possibly TRBD1 (6 bases). The V and J ends lost 4 bases and 2 bases respectively, with 17 bases between them. Germline V gene lookup returns CDR1 SGDLS and CDR2 YYNGEE. This CDR3 has 16 residues. The CDR3 loop is CASSSRGYGDTDTQYF. The CDR3 DNA reads as TGTGCCAGCAGCTCCAGGGGTTATGGGGACACAGATACGCAGTATTTT.

This clonotype was recorded a few times. The chain carries TRBV20-1 and TRBJ1-5; D is undetermined. Germline V CDR1 and CDR2: DFQATT, SNEGSKA (reference sequence). V shed 4 bases and J shed 7 bases, with 14 bases lying between them. This CDR3 comprises 13 residues. Here the CDR3 reads CSAISRTNQPQHF. Here the CDR3 DNA reads TGCAGTGCTATAAGTCGGACTAACCAGCCCCAGCATTTT.

In its sample, this clonotype was seen many times. The J gene is TRBJ2-7, the V gene TRBV6-7, with 9 bases lining up with TRBD1. TRBV6-7 is assigned to the ORF class and has an uncertain function. V shed 4 bases and J 2 bases; nucleotides not matched to a gene: 18. CDR3 size: 19 residues. Written as DNA, the CDR3 is TGTGCCAGCAGTTGGGACGGGACAGGGCCAATCCGCAACCCCTACGAGCAGTACTTC. Its translation: CASSWDGTGPIRNPYEQYF.

In its sample, this clonotype was seen a few times. The rearrangement links TRBV5-4 to TRBJ2-7, with TRBD1 matching over 9 bases. Germline V lookup: CDR1 SGHNT, CDR2 YYREEE (reference sequence). The CDR3 sequence is 12 residues long. The CDR3 sequence is CATGDRAYEQYF. The CDR3 DNA sequence: TGTGCTACCGGGGACAGGGCCTACGAGCAGTACTTC.

This clonotype turned up a few times. One junction end disagrees with the germline gene, perhaps due to a read error. The chain carries TRBV5-5 and TRBJ1-1; D perhaps matches TRBD1 (6 bases). This CDR3 region has 15 residues. CDR1 is SGHKS and CDR2 is YYEKEE in the germline V gene (reference sequence). The chain's CDR3 is CASSLVGGMNTEASF. Here the CDR3 DNA reads TGTGCCAGCAGCTTGGTGGGGGGCATGAACACTGAAGCTTCCTTT. The entire variable domain, with the rest obtained from reference TRBV5-5 and TRBJ1-1, is as follows: DAGVTQSPTHLIKTRGQQVTLRCSPISGHKSVSWYQQVLGQGPQFIFQYYEKEERGRGNFPDRFSARQFPNYSSELNVNALLLGDSALYLCASSLVGGMNTEASFGQGTRLTVV.

The chain carries TRBV6-1 and TRBJ1-3, with a weak D call TRBD1 (6 bases). The CDR3 contains 16 residues. V lost 5 bases and J 0 bases, leaving 14 bases between the germline ends. Germline assignment: CDR1 MNHNS and CDR2 SASEGT. CDR3 in amino acids: CASSFGGGVSGNTIYF. The CDR3 DNA reads as TGTGCCAGCAGTTTCGGGGGCGGTGTCTCTGGAAACACCATATATTTT.

The J gene is TRBJ2-6, the V gene TRBV19; D might be TRBD1 or TRBD2, each matching 5 bases. V lost 9 bases and J lost 4, with 13 bases in between. The CDR3 runs 14 residues. The germline CDR1 and CDR2 sequences are LNHDA and SQIVND (reference sequence). The CDR3 DNA reads as TGTGCCAGCGGGGCGGCTAGGGGGGCCAACGTCCTGACTTTC. Protein product: CASGAARGANVLTF.

This clonotype was found a few times. The chain has TRBV5-1 and TRBJ2-1; D is possibly TRBD1 or TRBD2 (5 bases each). V was cut by 4 bases and J by 8 bases, with 22 bases left in between. This CDR3 contains 16 residues. Germline V gene data show CDR1 as SGHRS and CDR2 as YFSETQ. The CDR3 sequence is CASSRHREREGDEQFF. CDR3 bases: TGCGCCAGCAGCCGCCATAGGGAGAGGGAAGGGGATGAGCAGTTCTTC.